The entry below gives a single TCR beta chain sequence along with its context. What it binds is not known. This specimen belongs to a study of tissue T cells after allogeneic stem cell transplantation. Findings and limits, study-wide: Motif-based clustering found tissue-specific repertoire signatures shared across patients, though few clones were shared.

Assay: immunoSEQ multiplex PCR; the TCRdb copy retains only in-frame clones and omits some. The data contain about 43,000 clones, about nine tenths of them singletons. Germline V CDR1 and CDR2: LGHNA, YSLEER. V lost 8 bases, J lost 11 bases, and 16 bases lay in between. The CDR3 spans 12 residues. The chain is built from TRBV4-3 and TRBJ2-1; D is ambiguous. Sequenced material: blood, taken before transplantation. The source is a woman aged 35 to 70 who later had graft-versus-host disease after an allogeneic stem cell transplant. DNA of the CDR3: TGCGCCAGCGGCGCTCCCGGGCAGAAGCAGTTCTTC. This sequence encodes CASGAPGQKQFF.